These T cell receptor beta chains were read from a single sample in a study of TIL therapy for anti-PD-1-resistant metastatic lung cancer. Sequenced by immunoSEQ multiplex PCR; TCRdb stores in-frame clones only, minus some. The sample holds roughly 10,000 clones, 50% to 65% seen once. The sample consisted of tumor tissue, taken at baseline. The receptors were gathered from a person aged 25 to 85 with non-small cell lung cancer. Each CDR3 is given with its conserved first and last residue. D genes are given only for firm matches. Clone size is not always given. Where it is, it says once, few, many or a class for expanded clones.

TRBJ2-7	TRBV28	.	.	CASSPVDRDSYEQYF	TGTGCCAGCAGTCCTGTGGACAGAGACTCCTACGAGCAGTACTTC
TRBJ1-2	TRBV29-1	.	.	CSVYGGSDYGYTF	TGCAGCGTTTACGGGGGGTCCGACTATGGCTACACCTTC
TRBJ2-7	TRBV2	.	.	CASSETSYEQYF	TGTGCCAGCAGTGAAACCAGCTACGAGCAGTACTTC
TRBJ1-3	TRBV4-1	few	.	CASSQAGSGNTIYF	TGCGCCAGCAGCCAAGCCGGCTCTGGAAACACCATATATTTT
TRBJ1-1	TRBV5-1	once	.	CASSLGVTNTEAFF	TGCGCCAGCAGCTTGGGGGTGACAAACACTGAAGCTTTCTTT
TRBJ2-2	TRBV7-3	.	.	CASSPRGTLNTGELFF	TGTGCCAGCAGCCCCCGCGGGACTCTGAACACCGGGGAGCTGTTTTTT
TRBJ1-2	TRBV6-5	few	.	CASSNRGIGGYTF	TGTGCCAGCAGTAATAGGGGTATCGGCGGCTACACCTTC
TRBJ1-2	TRBV6-6	.	TRBD1	CASSQGARSYGYTF	TGTGCCAGCAGCCAGGGGGCGCGAAGCTATGGCTACACCTTC
TRBJ2-1	TRBV11-3	.	.	CASSLGGISYNEQFF	TGTGCCAGCAGCTTAGGGGGCATTTCTTACAATGAGCAGTTCTTC
TRBJ2-1	TRBV7-6	.	TRBD2	CASSMEREGEQFF	TGTGCCAGCAGCATGGAGCGGGAGGGTGAGCAGTTCTTC
TRBJ1-1	TRBV25-1	medium-sized	TRBD1	CASIGTGDTEAFF	TGTGCCAGCATAGGGACAGGGGACACTGAAGCTTTCTTT
TRBJ2-2	TRBV19	.	.	CASSMGQIRTANTGELFF	TGTGCCAGTAGTATGGGGCAAATCAGGACGGCGAACACCGGGGAGCTGTTTTTT
TRBJ2-4	TRBV15	.	.	CATSRERQGGIQYF	TGTGCCACCAGCAGAGAGCGGCAGGGTGGGATTCAGTACTTC
TRBJ1-1	TRBV7-3	.	.	CASSSGVGTEAFF	TGTGCCAGCAGCTCAGGGGTGGGGACTGAAGCTTTCTTT
TRBJ1-3	TRBV7-9	.	.	CASSLLGSGNTIYF	TGTGCCAGCAGCTTACTCGGCTCTGGAAACACCATATATTTT
TRBJ2-7	TRBV7-3	few	.	CASSFGQGYEQYF	TGTGCCAGCAGCTTCGGGCAGGGCTACGAGCAGTACTTC
TRBJ1-2	TRBV28	large	.	CASSLFHRGLGYTF	TGTGCCAGCAGTTTGTTTCACCGGGGCCTGGGCTACACCTTC
TRBJ2-7	TRBV6-1	.	TRBD1	CASSEAGTGIYEQYF	TGTGCCAGCAGTGAAGCCGGGACAGGAATCTACGAGCAGTACTTC
TRBJ2-5	TRBV6-5	.	TRBD2	CASSRLAGGQETQYF	TGTGCCAGCAGTCGACTAGCGGGGGGCCAAGAGACCCAGTACTTC
TRBJ2-2	TRBV11-2	.	.	CASSYANTGELFF	TGTGCCAGCAGCTACGCGAACACCGGGGAGCTGTTTTTT
TRBJ1-4	TRBV29-1	.	.	CSVFARSTNEKLFF	TGCAGCGTTTTCGCGAGGTCGACTAATGAAAAACTGTTTTTT
TRBJ1-5	TRBV5-4	.	.	CASSLDRDRLHQPQHF	TGTGCCAGCAGCTTGGACCGGGACCGATTACATCAGCCCCAGCATTTT
TRBJ2-1	TRBV7-6	.	.	CASSLEIRSYNEQFF	TGTGCCAGCAGCTTAGAAATTCGGTCCTACAATGAGCAGTTCTTC
TRBJ1-1	TRBV29-1	few	TRBD1	CSVEGRDRFDTEAFF	TGCAGCGTTGAAGGGAGGGACAGGTTTGATACTGAAGCTTTCTTT
TRBJ2-5	TRBV6-1	.	.	CASSEWGGTYQETQYF	TGTGCCAGCAGTGAATGGGGCGGGACCTACCAAGAGACCCAGTACTTC
TRBJ1-5	TRBV6-1	few	.	CASRSRGGGNQPQHF	TGTGCCAGCAGATCCAGGGGTGGAGGCAATCAGCCCCAGCATTTT
TRBJ2-7	TRBV5-4	.	TRBD1	CASSPGTGKGEQYF	TGTGCCAGCAGCCCTGGGACAGGGAAGGGCGAGCAGTACTTC
TRBJ2-1	TRBV7-7	.	TRBD2	CASSSDPPGGAYNEQFF	TGTGCTAGCAGCTCGGACCCCCCGGGGGGGGCATACAATGAGCAGTTCTTC
TRBJ2-3	TRBV11-2	hyperexpanded	.	CASTLLAKSTDTQYF	TGTGCCAGCACCCTCTTAGCGAAAAGCACAGATACGCAGTATTTT
TRBJ2-1	TRBV9	.	TRBD2	CASSASGSSYNEQFF	TGTGCCAGCAGTGCAAGCGGGAGCTCCTACAATGAGCAGTTCTTC
TRBJ2-6	TRBV18	.	TRBD1	CASSAQQGAAGANVLTF	TGTGCCAGCTCAGCCCAACAGGGGGCTGCTGGGGCCAACGTCCTGACTTTC
TRBJ2-3	TRBV29-1	medium-sized	.	CSVASWGADTQYF	TGCAGCGTTGCTAGTTGGGGGGCAGATACGCAGTATTTT
TRBJ2-2	TRBV5-4	.	TRBD2	CASSLAGLGPGELFF	TGTGCCAGCAGCCTCGCTGGACTAGGACCCGGGGAGCTGTTTTTT
TRBJ2-3	TRBV9	few	TRBD2	CASSVEGLAGSTDTQYF	TGTGCCAGCAGCGTAGAGGGACTAGCGGGAAGTACAGATACGCAGTATTTT
TRBJ1-1	TRBV6-5	.	.	CASSYSLGVSTEAFF	TGTGCCAGCAGTTACTCTTTGGGCGTGAGCACTGAAGCTTTCTTT
TRBJ2-1	TRBV7-2	.	.	CASRPRGGDLSYNEQFF	TGTGCCAGCAGGCCACGTGGCGGGGACCTCTCCTACAATGAGCAGTTCTTC
TRBJ2-6	TRBV11-3	.	.	CASSRTQGANVLTF	TGTGCCAGCAGCCGTACGCAGGGGGCCAACGTCCTGACTTTC
TRBJ1-5	TRBV6-6	.	.	CASSYGGQPQHF	TGTGCCAGCAGTTACGGTGGTCAGCCCCAGCATTTT
TRBJ1-2	TRBV18	.	.	CASSIEQGVYGYTF	TGTGCCAGCTCAATAGAACAGGGAGTTTATGGCTACACCTTC
TRBJ1-5	TRBV19	.	.	CASRFGGQPQHF	TGTGCCAGTAGGTTCGGAGGCCAGCCCCAGCATTTT
TRBJ2-6	TRBV30	.	TRBD1	CAWSDGRGLSGANVLTF	TGTGCCTGGAGTGATGGCAGGGGGCTCTCTGGGGCCAACGTCCTGACTTTC
TRBJ2-1	TRBV7-2	.	TRBD2	CASSLEPSGMGNEQFF	TGTGCCAGCAGCTTAGAACCAAGCGGGATGGGTAATGAGCAGTTCTTC
TRBJ1-2	TRBV6-1	.	TRBD1	CASSAPGQGVGGYTF	TGTGCCAGCAGTGCACCGGGACAGGGGGTCGGTGGCTACACCTTC
TRBJ2-7	TRBV5-1	.	.	CASSLISDSTEQYF	TGCGCCAGCAGCCTAATATCGGACTCTACCGAGCAGTACTTC
TRBJ1-4	TRBV5-4	once	.	CASRRGRNEKLFF	TGTGCCAGCAGAAGGGGGAGAAATGAAAAACTGTTTTTT
TRBJ2-7	TRBV6-6	medium-sized	TRBD2	CASSYTLAGYEQYF	TGTGCCAGCAGTTACACGTTAGCGGGCTACGAGCAGTACTTC
TRBJ1-5	TRBV27	few	.	CASSLSRQNNQPQHF	TGTGCCAGCAGTTTATCACGACAGAACAATCAGCCCCAGCATTTT
TRBJ2-1	TRBV6-6	.	TRBD2	CASSAGTSGHEQFF	TGTGCCAGCAGTGCCGGGACTAGTGGCCATGAGCAGTTCTTC
TRBJ2-1	TRBV7-6	.	.	CASSSRAAGAVGEQFF	TGTGCCAGCAGCTCCCGAGCGGCGGGGGCGGTGGGTGAGCAGTTCTTC
TRBJ1-1	TRBV5-1	.	.	CASSLVAANTEAFF	TGCGCCAGCAGCTTGGTCGCAGCGAACACTGAAGCTTTCTTT
TRBJ2-1	TRBV5-6	.	.	CASRKSYIGSYNEQFF	TGTGCCAGCAGAAAATCCTATATCGGATCCTACAATGAGCAGTTCTTC
TRBJ1-1	TRBV18	.	.	CASSPVREYAEAFF	TGTGCCAGCTCACCGGTACGGGAATACGCTGAAGCTTTCTTT
TRBJ2-4	TRBV5-6	medium-sized	.	CASSYRQDLAKNIQYF	TGTGCCAGCAGCTACCGACAAGACTTAGCCAAAAACATTCAGTACTTC